This entry concerns a single T cell receptor (beta chain). These data originate in a study of CD8+CD57+ T cells in acquired aplastic anemia. Both TCR beta VDJ combination and CDR3 sequence profiling were carried out. Genomic DNA was the template for this profiling. From the reads, TCRdb called clonotypes with MiXCR, one entry per CDR3 protein. The table includes fewer than 250,000 distinct CDR3 sequences, approximately 52% detected once. The CDR3 covers 13 residues. V was clipped by 4 bases and J by 0 bases, with 6 bases between them. The germline V gene has CDR1 SEHNR and CDR2 FQNEAQ (reference sequence).

The V gene is TRBV7-9, the J gene TRBJ1-1; no clear D gene. This TCR was recovered from a human donor in good health, serving as a control. Sequenced: sorted CD4+, CD8+, or CD8+CD57+ T cells (not recorded which) from PBMCs. CDR3 sequence reads: CASSYLMNTEAFF. CDR3 DNA: TGTGCCAGCAGCTACCTTATGAACACTGAAGCTTTCTTT.